The 14 T cell receptor beta chains below were found in one sample sequenced in a study of T cell repertoires in cytomegalovirus infection. TCRdb called the reads again in MiXCR, with one record for every CDR3 protein. The data show some 940,000 distinct CDR3 sequences, with around a third seen just once and around 15% held by the top ten. Their specific antigens are unknown. Sequenced material: cultured CD8+ T cells from PBMCs, taken from culture after CMV antigen stimulation. These TCRs come from a human donor in good health (CMV status not recorded). Some clones in this sample may be carry-over from other donors' samples.

This clonotype was observed a few times. V and J are TRBV20-1 and TRBJ2-1; 15 nucleotides line up with TRBD2. With V trimmed by 6 bases and J by 0 bases, 15 bases remained unmatched. This CDR3 has 20 residues. CDR1 DFQATT and CDR2 SNEGSKA come from the germline V gene (reference sequence). The CDR3 reads CSARLRRGLAGGPSYNEQFF. The CDR3 coding sequence is TGCAGTGCCCGACTAAGGAGGGGACTAGCGGGGGGTCCCTCCTACAATGAGCAGTTCTTC.

For this clonotype: One end of the junction fails to match germline, which may point to a read error. The V call is TRBV7-6, the J call TRBJ2-3, with 7 bases identical to TRBD1. The germline V gene has CDR1 SGHVS and CDR2 FNYEAQ. The CDR3 contains 14 residues. CDR3 protein: CVSSLGGGTDTQYF. The CDR3 DNA reads as TGTGTCAGCAGCTTAGGGGGCGGCACAGATACGCAGTATTTT.

There are many counts of this clonotype. V usage is TRBV7-9 and J usage is TRBJ2-1; D is perhaps TRBD2 (7 bases). CDR3 length equals 13 residues. Trimming removed 8 bases from V and 0 bases from J, with 8 bases in between. Germline lookup yields CDR1 SEHNR and CDR2 FQNEAQ (reference sequence). The CDR3 region has the DNA TGTGCCAGCGCGGGGGCCTCCTACAATGAGCAGTTCTTC. As protein: CASAGASYNEQFF. Together with reference TRBV7-9 and TRBJ2-1, the CDR3 gives the full variable domain: DTGVSQNPRHKITKRGQNVTFRCDPISEHNRLYWYRQTLGQGPEFLTYFQNEAQLEKSRLLSDRFSAERPKGSFSTLEIQRTEQGDSAMYLCASAGASYNEQFFGPGTRLTVL.

The V call is TRBV12-3 or TRBV12-4, the J call TRBJ2-7; D is perhaps TRBD2 (6 bases). The CDR3 is made up of 11 amino acids. Trimming took off 8 bases at V and 6 bases at J, with 11 bases between the two ends. The CDR3 spells CASGGGAEQYF. CDR3 DNA: TGTGCCAGCGGTGGAGGGGCCGAGCAGTACTTC.

Here the CDR3 DNA reads TGTGCCAGCACAGGGGGAAATACCTACGAGCAGTACGTC. It is translated as CASTGGNTYEQYV. V is TRBV6-2 or TRBV6-3 and J is TRBJ2-7; 7 nucleotides line up with TRBD1. The CDR3 is made up of 13 amino acids. V shed 7 bases and J 2 bases; nucleotides not matched to a gene: 5. Germline CDR1 MNHEY, CDR2 SVGEGT.

This clonotype was picked up a small number of times. The chain uses TRBV5-8 and TRBJ2-1, with 7 bases lining up with TRBD2. The germline V gene has CDR1 SGHTS and CDR2 YDEGEE. The CDR3 loop spans 14 amino acids. V dropped 6 bases and J dropped 5; count of bases not matched to a gene: 8. CDR3 sequence (DNA): TGTGCCAGCACCGAAGGGAGGGTAGACAATGAGCAGTTCTTC. It encodes CASTEGRVDNEQFF.

The chain has TRBV5-1 and TRBJ2-1; 8 bases line up with TRBD2. This CDR3 comprises 13 residues. The V gene's germline CDR1 is SGHRS and CDR2 YFSETQ. Trimming cost V 10 bases and J 0 bases; bases outside gene matches: 3. This CDR3 reads CAVSGASYNEQFF. DNA of the CDR3: TGCGCCGTTAGCGGGGCCTCCTACAATGAGCAGTTCTTC.

V usage is TRBV5-5 and J usage is TRBJ2-3, with D uncertain. CDR1 is SGHKS, CDR2 YYEKEE, per germline (reference sequence). Trimming cost V 3 bases and J 5 bases, with 19 bases left between them. The CDR3 loop spans 16 amino acids. The CDR3 sequence: CASSSRAPEYQDTQYF. The CDR3 coding sequence is TGTGCCAGCAGCTCGCGTGCCCCCGAGTATCAAGATACGCAGTATTTT.

The CDR3 DNA sequence: TGCGCCAGCAGGACACAGTATAACACCGGGGAGCTGTTTTTT. It yields the protein CASRTQYNTGELFF. This chain connects TRBV4-1 to TRBJ2-2; no reliable D call. V was trimmed by 6 bases and J by 2 bases, leaving 10 bases between them. Germline loops: CDR1 MGHRA, CDR2 YSYEKL. This CDR3 is 14 amino acids long.

J is TRBJ1-2 and V is TRBV10-3; TRBD1 matches at 12 bases. The trim removed 6 bases at V and 7 bases at J, leaving 9 bases unmatched. Germline loops: CDR1 ENHRY, CDR2 SYGVKD. The CDR3 runs 15 residues. CDR3 sequence (DNA): TGTGCCATCAGGACAAGGGACAGGGGGCTGGTTGGCTACACCTTC. Its translation is CAIRTRDRGLVGYTF.

The rearrangement joins TRBV7-8 to TRBJ2-1, with 10 bases fitting TRBD2. Germline V gene sequence: CDR1 SGHVS, CDR2 FQNEAQ. The CDR3 runs 16 residues. The V gene end was trimmed by 5 bases and the J gene end by 2 bases; junction bases not matched to a gene: 6. The CDR3 bases are TGTGCCAGCAGCACTATACTAGCGGGGCCCTACAATGAGCAGTTCTTC. This encodes CASSTILAGPYNEQFF. Drawing the rest from reference TRBV7-8 and TRBJ2-1, the complete variable domain is GAGVSQSPRYKVAKRGQDVALRCDPISGHVSLFWYQQALGQGPEFLTYFQNEAQLDKSGLPSDRFFAERPEGSVSTLKIQRTQQEDSAVYLCASSTILAGPYNEQFFGPGTRLTVL.

The sample holds one count of this clonotype. The chain combines TRBV27 with TRBJ2-5; 7 bases are a match to TRBD2. The germline V gene has CDR1 MNHEY and CDR2 SMNVEV (reference sequence). The CDR3 sequence is 18 residues long. The J segment lost 1 base and the V segment lost 5 bases, leaving 16 bases of the junction unmatched. This chain's CDR3 is CASSNSLRDYVSQETQYF. In DNA, the CDR3 is TGTGCCAGCAGTAACTCCCTCCGGGACTACGTATCCCAAGAGACCCAGTACTTC.

This clonotype was observed many times. This chain uses TRBV7-9 with TRBJ2-7; D not resolved. Germline CDR1 is SEHNR and CDR2 is FQNEAQ (reference sequence). This CDR3 has 12 residues. The V end lost 0 bases, the J end lost 6 bases, and 6 bases lay between the germline ends. CDR3 nucleotide sequence: TGTGCCAGCAGCTTAGCGCCCTTCGAGCAGTACGTC. Translating it yields CASSLAPFEQYV.

The V gene is TRBV4-2, the J gene TRBJ1-2, with D hard to call. V lost 3 bases and J 6 bases, leaving 11 bases between the germline ends. This CDR3 spans 13 amino acids. CDR1 and CDR2 from the germline V gene are LGHNA and YNFKEQ. The CDR3 loop reads CASSQLVSNGYTF. As DNA, the CDR3 is TGTGCCAGCAGCCAGCTTGTCTCCAATGGCTACACCTTC.